Reported below is one T cell receptor beta chain. The CDR3 extends over 13 amino acids. Trimming removed 5 bases at V and 7 bases at J, with 12 bases between. CDR1 is LNHDA and CDR2 is SQIVND in the germline V gene (reference sequence). This specimen comes from a study of blood T cell repertoires in COVID-19. Some clones are missing from TCRdb's copy, which holds only in-frame ones; the method was immunoSEQ multiplex PCR. Here the sample spans 300,000 to 350,000 clones, around 87% being singletons. Sample: peripheral blood. The genes are TRBV19 and TRBJ1-5, with D hard to call. The sequence came from a man aged 18 to 35 with active or convalescent COVID-19. The CDR3 loop reads CASSARGNQPQHF. DNA of the CDR3: TGTGCCAGTAGTGCACGAGGGAACCAGCCCCAGCATTTT.